The following is a TCR beta chain sequence with its context. Its antigen is unknown. The sample belongs to a study of cytomegalovirus exposure and HLA in healthy donors. Whole-study results and caveats: An ancestry cluster, one associated with Asian ancestry, reportedly showed fewer N-insertions than the approximately 650-donor mean in a later analysis. Analysis was carried out at a later point, and it linked a missense DCLRE1C variant to TCR beta V- and J-gene trimming.

The germline V and J ends were trimmed by 0 bases and 8 bases, with 20 bases remaining between them. CDR3 length equals 17 residues. The germline V gene has CDR1 LGHNT and CDR2 FRNRAP. Amplification used 60 Vbeta primers and 13 Jbeta primers. Authors' data handling: An analysis performed later counted about 80 million unique TCR beta chains (roughly 10 million of them shared). Assay used: immunoSEQ multiplex PCR; TCRdb lists only in-frame clones, some missing. Clone size and V and J calls were adopted from that table, with D and trimming inferred from the DNA. The sample carries approximately 120,000 clones, around 80% recorded once.

The receptor's source is a woman aged 55-69 years in good health and CMV-seropositive. Sequencing used PBMCs. This chain joins TRBV12-5 and TRBJ1-5, with D possibly TRBD1 on 6 matching bases. DNA of the CDR3: TGTGCTAGTGGTTTGGTACTGACAGGAGTTGATTTGGAGCCCCAGCATTTT. It is translated as CASGLVLTGVDLEPQHF.